The 15 T cell receptor beta chains reported below all come from one sample, sequenced in a study of blood T cell repertoires in COVID-19. Assay used: immunoSEQ multiplex PCR; TCRdb lists only in-frame clones, some missing. Of under 350,000 clones in the sample, around 89% were seen once. Sequenced material: peripheral blood. Receptors were obtained from a man aged 35 to 55 with acute or convalescent COVID-19.

The J gene is TRBJ2-2, the V gene TRBV5-4, with D perhaps matching TRBD1 (5 bases). CDR1 is SGHNT, CDR2 YYREEE, per germline (reference sequence). V lost 0 bases to trimming and J lost 8 bases, with 11 bases between them. This CDR3 is 14 amino acids long. The CDR3 coding sequence is TGTGCCAGCAGCTTGGGGGGCCCCGTTGGGGAGCTGTTTTTT. Translated, it gives CASSLGGPVGELFF. The variable domain in full, completed from reference TRBV5-4 and TRBJ2-2, reads ETGVTQSPTHLIKTRGQQVTLRCSSQSGHNTVSWYQQALGQGPQFIFQYYREEENGRGNFPPRFSGLQFPNYSSELNVNALELDDSALYLCASSLGGPVGELFFGEGSRLTVL.

V usage is TRBV2 and J usage is TRBJ1-3, with D unclear. The CDR3 has 12 amino acids. The germline V gene encodes CDR1 SNHLY and CDR2 FYNNEI. The V end lost 5 bases, the J end lost 3 bases, and 5 bases lay between the germline ends. DNA of the CDR3: TGTGCCAGCAGTTTCAATGGAAACACCATATATTTT. It translates to CASSFNGNTIYF.

The J gene is TRBJ1-2, the V gene TRBV5-4, with D hard to call. Germline V gene data show CDR1 as SGHNT and CDR2 as YYREEE (reference sequence). This CDR3 contains 14 residues. V was trimmed by 2 bases and J by 6 bases, leaving 14 bases between them. The chain's CDR3 is CASSFMETSHGYTF. The CDR3 coding sequence is TGTGCCAGCAGCTTTATGGAGACGAGCCATGGCTACACCTTC.

The V gene is TRBV4-2, the J gene TRBJ2-4; D not certain. CDR1 and CDR2 (germline): LGHNA, YNFKEQ. The CDR3 has 18 residues. V was trimmed by 0 bases and J by 2 bases, leaving 17 bases between them. This chain's CDR3 is CASSQDPIWPRSKNIQYF. The CDR3 region has the DNA TGTGCCAGCAGCCAAGACCCCATTTGGCCCCGTTCCAAAAACATTCAGTACTTC.

In its sample, this clone was seen a few times. This rearrangement joins TRBV6-5 to TRBJ2-1, with 8 bases fitting TRBD2. Germline loops: CDR1 MNHEY, CDR2 SVGAGI. V lost 7 bases to trimming and J lost 8 bases; unmatched junction nucleotides: 7. This CDR3 has 13 amino acids. This CDR3 reads CASTRGGEDEQFF. Here the CDR3 DNA reads TGTGCCAGCACACGGGGGGGCGAGGATGAGCAGTTCTTC.

CDR3 sequence: CASTFLTGDVGELFF. The CDR3 nucleotides are TGCGCCAGCACCTTTCTTACAGGGGATGTCGGGGAGCTGTTTTTT. The gene calls are TRBV5-1 and TRBJ2-2; 7 bases align to TRBD1. Germline V lookup: CDR1 SGHRS, CDR2 YFSETQ. The CDR3 runs to 15 residues. Trimming at V came to 6 bases and at J to 7 bases, leaving 12 bases not matched to a gene.

Concerning this clone itself: The sample holds other DNA sequences that translate to the same CDR3. This chain connects TRBV3-1 (or the pseudogene TRBV3-2) to TRBJ2-3; D perhaps matches TRBD1 (5 bases). V lost 2 bases to trimming and J lost 3 bases, with 6 bases between them. The CDR3 covers 13 residues. Germline lookup yields CDR1 LGHDT and CDR2 YNNKEL (reference sequence). The CDR3, as DNA: TGTGCCAGCAGCCAACAGGGTACAGATACGCAGTATTTT. As protein: CASSQQGTDTQYF.

The chain couples TRBV4-2 to TRBJ2-7; 11 bases line up with TRBD1. The V gene end was trimmed by 4 bases and the J gene end by 3 bases; junction bases not matched to a gene: 8. Germline V gene lookup returns CDR1 LGHNA and CDR2 YNFKEQ. This CDR3 is built from 16 residues. The CDR3 sequence is CASSRDAGTGGYEQYF. DNA of the CDR3: TGTGCCAGCAGCCGAGATGCCGGGACAGGGGGCTACGAGCAGTACTTC.

The J gene is TRBJ1-6, the V gene TRBV5-1; D possibly corresponds to TRBD1 (5 bases). This CDR3 is built from 16 residues. Germline CDR1 SGHRS, CDR2 YFSETQ. Trimming took 0 bases from V and 6 from J, leaving 13 bases between them. The chain's CDR3 is CASSLAGGAGNSPLHF. The CDR3 region has the DNA TGCGCCAGCAGCTTGGCCGGGGGTGCGGGTAATTCACCCCTCCACTTT. The variable domain in full, with the rest retrieved from reference TRBV5-1 and TRBJ1-6, is KAGVTQTPRYLIKTRGQQVTLSCSPISGHRSVSWYQQTPGQGLQFLFEYFSETQRNKGNFPGRFSGRQFSNSRSEMNVSTLELGDSALYLCASSLAGGAGNSPLHFGNGTRLTVT.

The chain carries TRBV19 and TRBJ1-3; D gene ambiguous. Trimming left V 7 bases short and J 2 bases short, with 6 bases between. Germline assignment: CDR1 LNHDA and CDR2 SQIVND (reference sequence). This CDR3 has 12 amino acids. The CDR3: CASMQTGNTIYF. In DNA form, the CDR3 reads TGTGCCAGTATGCAGACTGGAAACACCATATATTTT. Drawing the rest from reference TRBV19 and TRBJ1-3, the complete variable domain is DGGITQSPKYLFRKEGQNVTLSCEQNLNHDAMYWYRQDPGQGLRLIYYSQIVNDFQKGDIAEGYSVSREKKESFPLTVTSAQKNPTAFYLCASMQTGNTIYFGEGSWLTVV.

V gene TRBV6-4 combines with J gene TRBJ1-2, with 9 bases matching TRBD1. The CDR3 consists of 14 residues. Germline CDR1 and CDR2: MRHNA and SNTAGT. With 10 bases clipped from V and 3 bases from J, the junction kept 9 bases outside the gene matches. The CDR3 loop reads CANSQGAPDYGYTF. Written as DNA, the CDR3 is TGTGCCAATTCACAGGGGGCGCCGGACTATGGCTACACCTTC.

This clone came up once. It differs at one base from a far larger clone, so likely a read error. The chain recombines TRBV7-9 with TRBJ2-7, with D tentatively TRBD1 (5 bases). CDR1 is SEHNR and CDR2 is FQNEAQ in the germline V gene (reference sequence). Trimming shortened V by 1 base and J by 5 bases, and 9 bases separated the two germline ends. This CDR3 is 13 amino acids long. CDR3 loop: CASSLGRAHEQYF. DNA for the CDR3: TGTGCCAGCAGCTTAGGCAGGGCCCACGAGCAGTACTTC.

The V and J genes are TRBV5-1 and TRBJ1-2, with TRBD1 matching 9 bases. This CDR3 is 14 amino acids long. The germline V gene has CDR1 SGHRS and CDR2 YFSETQ. J was trimmed by 7 bases and V by 1 base; bases with no gene match: 5. The CDR3 is CASSLLDRGTGYTF. The DNA of the CDR3 is TGCGCCAGCAGCTTGCTCGACAGGGGGACTGGCTACACCTTC.

This sequence joins TRBV2 and TRBJ2-1; 7 bases match TRBD2. The CDR3 covers 11 residues. V was clipped by 6 bases and J by 13 bases; unmatched bases: 6. Germline V gene data show CDR1 as SNHLY and CDR2 as FYNNEI. The CDR3 coding sequence is TGTGCCAGCAGACTACTAGCGTCTCAGTTCTTC. Protein: CASRLLASQFF.

The chain joins TRBV4-1 to TRBJ1-4, with a tentative D call TRBD1 (5 bases). CDR1 is MGHRA, CDR2 YSYEKL, per germline. V was clipped by 0 bases and J by 8 bases, with 13 bases between them. The CDR3 covers 15 residues. The CDR3 region has the DNA TGCGCCAGCAGCCAAGATAGGCAGGGTTGGGAAAAACTGTTTTTT. Amino acids: CASSQDRQGWEKLFF.